Included here is one TCR beta chain sequence, with context. There is no known antigen for this receptor. It has no much larger one-base neighbor in the sample; base qualities were not kept. The source of the sample is a study of blood T cell repertoires in COVID-19 (dated by TCRdb to about 2020). General notes on the study: Samples from collaborators originated in the United States, Italy and Spain and spanned both the acute and convalescent phases of COVID-19. The repertoires were released in a freely available public database meant as a resource for research on the immune response to SARS-CoV-2. The material from the prospective study consisted of cDNA or gDNA derived from T cells, B-cell-depleted T cells, or PBMCs. Where available, HLA class I and class II types were taken from metadata supplied by the sample provider and were not determined by assay-based typing. Sample metadata almost always included a de-identified subject ID, COVID-19 status, age in years and sex. Subjects who had been exposed to COVID-19, were actively infected with it, or had recovered from it provided the deeply sampled blood TCRbeta repertoires that made up the dataset. Samples were obtained from the ongoing ImmuneRACE study (first 160 participants) and from some 1,300 subjects provided by 6 global collaborators.

TCRbeta CDR3 regions were amplified from genomic DNA using the immunoSEQ Assay, a bias-controlled multiplex PCR. The paper's data handling went like this. Nucleated cell counts per sample were estimated from amplification of reference gene primers within the assay. Sequence reads were collapsed and filtered to measure the absolute abundance of every unique TCRbeta CDR3 rearrangement. For each sample, productive Simpson clonality was calculated as the square root of Simpson's diversity index across productive rearrangements. TCRdb limited this immuneACCESS table to in-frame rearrangements with V and J called. A share of clones is missing; checked studies link under half to unresolved V genes, and the rest is unexplained. V and J calls and clone size follow that table, whereas D and trimming were derived from the DNA. The sample yields around 140,000 clones; 88% were counted once. In total, the top ten clones hold over 1.5% of the sample.

Broad study findings and their caveats: How much clinical and demographic metadata was included differed by source and by participant, and the metadata was provided uncurated.

The germline V gene yields MNHEY for CDR1 and SVGAGI for CDR2. Taken from cysteine to phenylalanine, the CDR3 has 14 residues. Only the CDR3 portion is preserved as DNA: 42 bases, with reading frame beginning at the first base. The V and J ends are trimmed by 6 bases and 1 base, leaving 10 bases between them. The collaborating institutions used their own protocols to collect whole blood in K2EDTA tubes. For TCRbeta analysis, collaborators shipped samples in one of three forms: frozen whole blood, isolated PBMCs, or DNA extracted from either of those sample types. The receptor was isolated from a man between 65 and 80 years old with acute or convalescent COVID-19. The chain employs TRBV6-5 and TRBJ1-3, with a tentative D gene TRBD1 over 5 matching bases. The sequenced sample was peripheral blood. The CDR3 region has the sequence CASRFQGSGNTIYF. The nucleotides read TGTGCCAGCAGGTTCCAGGGTTCTGGAAACACCATATATTTT.